This record covers a single T cell receptor (beta chain). Its antigen remains unidentified. CDR3 length: 14 amino acids. V was clipped by 6 bases and J by 2 bases, with 13 bases between them. Germline CDR1 reads MNHEY; CDR2 reads SVGEGT. For the second PCR, which ran for roughly 7 to 11 cycles, a sample-barcoded 5' primer and a J-beta primer mix were used. TCRdb ran MiXCR on the 5' RACE reads and lists one entry per CDR3 protein. The sample yields some 940,000 distinct CDR3 sequences, under 35% seen once. The sample comes from a study of blood T cells in healthy people across ages. General study points: Unsorted PBMCs blocked a conclusive comparison of naive and antigen-experienced cells.

The sample also formed part of further work on T cells of mothers and their children. That study adds: Mothers gave over 9.5 million TCR beta CDR3 reads each, and children around 3 million each. Thymic selection molds TCR recombination output in much the same way for related pairs as for unrelated pairs. Related mother-child pairs showed slightly higher but non-significant overlap than unrelated pairs.

The rearrangement uses TRBV6-2 or TRBV6-3 and TRBJ2-5, with D tentatively TRBD1 or TRBD2 (5 bases each). Sequencing was carried out using blood. This receptor was identified in a woman between 40 and 55 years old in good health. CDR3: CASRGETFQETQYF. The CDR3 nucleotides are TGTGCCAGCAGAGGGGAGACATTTCAAGAGACCCAGTACTTC.